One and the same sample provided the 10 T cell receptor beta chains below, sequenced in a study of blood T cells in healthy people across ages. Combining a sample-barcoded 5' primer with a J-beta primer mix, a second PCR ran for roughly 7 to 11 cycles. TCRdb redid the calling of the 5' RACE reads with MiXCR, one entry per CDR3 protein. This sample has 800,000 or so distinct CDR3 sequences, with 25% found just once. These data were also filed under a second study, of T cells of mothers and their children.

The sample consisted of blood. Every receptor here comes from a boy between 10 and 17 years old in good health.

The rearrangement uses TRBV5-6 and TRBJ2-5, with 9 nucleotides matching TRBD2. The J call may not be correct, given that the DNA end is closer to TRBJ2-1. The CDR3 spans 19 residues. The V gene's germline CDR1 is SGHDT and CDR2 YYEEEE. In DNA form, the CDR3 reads TGTGCCAGCAGCTCGTCGGGCCTACGGCGGGGGGGCCGGAGGGGTGAGCAGTTCTTC. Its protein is CASSSSGLRRGGRRGEQFF.

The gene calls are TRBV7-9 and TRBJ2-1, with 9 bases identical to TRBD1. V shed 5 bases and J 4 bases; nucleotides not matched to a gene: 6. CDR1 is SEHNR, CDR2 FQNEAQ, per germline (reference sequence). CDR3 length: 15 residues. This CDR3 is CASSPRDRDYNEQFF. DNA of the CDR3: TGTGCCAGCAGCCCCCGGGACAGGGATTACAATGAGCAGTTCTTC.

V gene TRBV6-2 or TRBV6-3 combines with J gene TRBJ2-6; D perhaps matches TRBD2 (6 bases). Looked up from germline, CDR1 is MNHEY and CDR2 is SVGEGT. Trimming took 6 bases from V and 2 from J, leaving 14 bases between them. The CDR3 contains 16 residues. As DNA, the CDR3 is TGTGCCAGCAGCCCCCCAGGAGGGGCTGGGGCCAACGTCCTGACTTTC. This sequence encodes CASSPPGGAGANVLTF.

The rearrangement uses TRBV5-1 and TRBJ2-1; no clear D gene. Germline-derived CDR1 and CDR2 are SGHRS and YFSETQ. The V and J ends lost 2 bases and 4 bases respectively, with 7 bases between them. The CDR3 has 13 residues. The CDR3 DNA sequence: TGCGCCAGCAGCTTTTACGGATACAATGAGCAGTTCTTC. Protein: CASSFYGYNEQFF.

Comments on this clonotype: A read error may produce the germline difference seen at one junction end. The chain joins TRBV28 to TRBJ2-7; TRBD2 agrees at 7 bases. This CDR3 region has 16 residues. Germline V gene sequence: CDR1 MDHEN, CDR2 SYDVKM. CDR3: CGSSLSVLGEGVEQYF. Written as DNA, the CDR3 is TGTGGCAGCAGTTTATCGGTCCTAGGGGAGGGCGTCGAGCAGTACTTC.

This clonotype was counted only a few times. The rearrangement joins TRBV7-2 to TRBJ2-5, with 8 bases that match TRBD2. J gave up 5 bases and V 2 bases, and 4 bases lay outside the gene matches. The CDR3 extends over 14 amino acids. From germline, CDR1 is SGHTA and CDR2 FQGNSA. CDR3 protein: CASSLSGGLETQYF. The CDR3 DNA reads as TGTGCCAGCAGCTTAAGCGGGGGTTTGGAGACCCAGTACTTC.

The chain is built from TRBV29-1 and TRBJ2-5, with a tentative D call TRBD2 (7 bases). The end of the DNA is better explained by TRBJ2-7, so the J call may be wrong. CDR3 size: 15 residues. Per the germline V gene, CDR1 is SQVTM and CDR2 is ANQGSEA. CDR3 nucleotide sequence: TGCAGCGTGGAGGATTACAGGGAGGGTGGCTACGAGCAGTACTTC. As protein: CSVEDYREGGYEQYF.

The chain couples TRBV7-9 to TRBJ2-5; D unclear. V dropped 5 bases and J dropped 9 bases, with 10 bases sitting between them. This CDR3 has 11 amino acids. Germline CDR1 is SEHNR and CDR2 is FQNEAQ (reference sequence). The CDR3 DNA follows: TGTGCCAGCAGCCTAGGTCAGCCCCAGTACTTC. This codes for CASSLGQPQYF.

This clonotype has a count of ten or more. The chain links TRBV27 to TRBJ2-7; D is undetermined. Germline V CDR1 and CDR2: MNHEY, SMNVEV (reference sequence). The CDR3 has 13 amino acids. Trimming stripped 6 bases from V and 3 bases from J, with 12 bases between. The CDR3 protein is CASSLSWSYEQYF. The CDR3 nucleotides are TGTGCCAGCAGCTTGAGTTGGAGCTACGAGCAGTACTTC.

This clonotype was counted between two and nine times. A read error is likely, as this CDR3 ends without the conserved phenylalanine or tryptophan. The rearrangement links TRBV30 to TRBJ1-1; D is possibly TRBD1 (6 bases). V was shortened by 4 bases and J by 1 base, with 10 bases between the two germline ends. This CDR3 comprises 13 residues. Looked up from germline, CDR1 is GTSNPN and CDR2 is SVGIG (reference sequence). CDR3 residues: CAWIPGANTEAFL. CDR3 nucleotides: TGTGCCTGGATCCCAGGGGCGAACACTGAAGCTTTCCTT.